These 2 T cell receptor beta chains originate from one sample sequenced in a study of cytomegalovirus exposure and HLA in healthy donors. Primers included in the PCR were 60 Vbeta and 13 Jbeta primers. Some clones are missing from TCRdb's copy, which holds only in-frame ones; the method was immunoSEQ multiplex PCR. Here the sample spans around 160,000 clones, about 79% being singletons. The specimen was PBMCs. Every receptor here comes from a man between 45 and 60 years old in good health and CMV-seropositive.

The chain joins TRBV9 to TRBJ2-2; the D is unclear. The germline V and J ends were trimmed by 0 bases and 0 bases, with 9 bases remaining between them. CDR1 and CDR2 from the germline V gene are SGDLS and YYNGEE. The CDR3 is made up of 16 amino acids. The CDR3 region is CASSVGALSNTGELFF. DNA of the CDR3: TGTGCCAGCAGCGTAGGGGCACTTTCGAACACCGGGGAGCTGTTTTTT.

V gene TRBV14 combines with J gene TRBJ2-3; 9 nucleotides align to TRBD1. The CDR3 has 16 amino acids. V lost 5 bases and J lost 2; bases outside the gene matches: 8. The germline gives CDR1 SGHDN, CDR2 FVKESK. The CDR3 region has the DNA TGTGCCAGCAGCAAAAACAGGGGGCGCGCCACAGATACGCAGTATTTT. It codes for CASSKNRGRATDTQYF.